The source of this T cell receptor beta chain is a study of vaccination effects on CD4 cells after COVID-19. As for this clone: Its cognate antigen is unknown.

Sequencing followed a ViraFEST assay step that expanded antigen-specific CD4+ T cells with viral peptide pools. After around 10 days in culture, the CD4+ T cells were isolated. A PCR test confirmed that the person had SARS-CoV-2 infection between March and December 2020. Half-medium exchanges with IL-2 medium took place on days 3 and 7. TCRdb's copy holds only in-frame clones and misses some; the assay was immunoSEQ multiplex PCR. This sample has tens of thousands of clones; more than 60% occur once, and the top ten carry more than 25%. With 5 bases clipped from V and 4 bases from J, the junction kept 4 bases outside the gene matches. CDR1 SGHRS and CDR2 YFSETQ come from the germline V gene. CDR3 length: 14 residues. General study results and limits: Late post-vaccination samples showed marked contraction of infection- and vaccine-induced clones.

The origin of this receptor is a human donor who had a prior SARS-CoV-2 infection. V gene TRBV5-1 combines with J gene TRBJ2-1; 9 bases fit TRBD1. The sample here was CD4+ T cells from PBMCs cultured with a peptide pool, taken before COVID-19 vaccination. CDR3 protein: CASRPGTGYNEQFF. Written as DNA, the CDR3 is TGCGCCAGCAGGCCCGGGACAGGGTACAATGAGCAGTTCTTC.